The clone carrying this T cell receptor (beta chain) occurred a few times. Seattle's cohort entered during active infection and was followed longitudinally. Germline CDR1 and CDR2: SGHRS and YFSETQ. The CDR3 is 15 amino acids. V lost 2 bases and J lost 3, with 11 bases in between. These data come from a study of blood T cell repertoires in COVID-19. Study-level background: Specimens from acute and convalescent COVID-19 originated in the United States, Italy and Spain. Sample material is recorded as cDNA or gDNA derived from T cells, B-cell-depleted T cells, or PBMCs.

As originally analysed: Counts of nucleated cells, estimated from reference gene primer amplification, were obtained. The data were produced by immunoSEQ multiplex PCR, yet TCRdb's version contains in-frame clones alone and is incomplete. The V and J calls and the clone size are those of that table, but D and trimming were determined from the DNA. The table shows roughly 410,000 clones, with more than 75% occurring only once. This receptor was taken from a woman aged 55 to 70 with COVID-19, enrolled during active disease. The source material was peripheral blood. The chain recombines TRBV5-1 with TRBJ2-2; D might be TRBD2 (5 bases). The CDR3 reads CASSLEAEYTGELFF. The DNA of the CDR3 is TGCGCCAGCAGCTTAGAAGCGGAGTACACCGGGGAGCTGTTTTTT. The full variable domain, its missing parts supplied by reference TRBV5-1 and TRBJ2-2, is KAGVTQTPRYLIKTRGQQVTLSCSPISGHRSVSWYQQTPGQGLQFLFEYFSETQRNKGNFPGRFSGRQFSNSRSEMNVSTLELGDSALYLCASSLEAEYTGELFFGEGSRLTVL.